These 20 T cell receptor beta chains were all obtained from the same sample, sequenced in a study of monozygotic twins with inflammatory bowel disease. TCRdb derives one entry per CDR3 protein from the 5' RACE reads, leaving out DNA. The sample includes about 160,000 distinct CDR3 sequences. The sequencing sample was made of blood. These TCRs come from a human donor with ulcerative colitis or Crohn's disease, or a healthy co-twin of an affected twin (not recorded which).

The V call is TRBV9, the J call TRBJ2-3. The CDR3 is made up of 13 amino acids. The V gene's germline CDR1 is SGDLS and CDR2 YYNGEE. The chain's CDR3 is CASSLGDRDTQYF.

The chain carries TRBV5-1 and TRBJ2-1; TCRdb's assignment of TRBD1 cannot be checked, as there is no DNA. CDR3 size: 16 residues. Germline CDR1 is SGHRS and CDR2 is YFSETQ. The CDR3 protein is CASRDLRDRGRDEQFF.

This sequence joins TRBV3-1 and TRBJ1-1. Germline V gene lookup returns CDR1 LGHDT and CDR2 YNNKEL (reference sequence). The CDR3 extends over 14 amino acids. Here the CDR3 reads CASSQDLVNTEAFF. Full variable domain (missing parts from reference TRBV3-1 and TRBJ1-1): DTAVSQTPKYLVTQMGNDKSIKCEQNLGHDTMYWYKQDSKKFLKIMFSYNNKELIINETVPNRFSPKSPDKAHLNLHINSLELGDSAVYFCASSQDLVNTEAFFGQGTRLTVV.

The chain recombines TRBV20-1 with TRBJ2-1. Per germline, CDR1 DFQATT and CDR2 SNEGSKA (reference sequence). The CDR3 totals 13 residues. CDR3 in amino acids: CSAAASVGNEQFF.

V and J are TRBV19 and TRBJ1-1; TCRdb names TRBD1, which stays unverified in the absence of DNA. The CDR3 is 14 residues long. From germline, CDR1 is LNHDA and CDR2 SQIVND (reference sequence). CDR3 residues: CASSIDTGGYEAFF.

The V gene is TRBV5-1, the J gene TRBJ2-2; TCRdb lists TRBD2, though no DNA is available to test this call. Germline V gene sequence: CDR1 SGHRS, CDR2 YFSETQ. The CDR3 contains 16 residues. The CDR3 sequence: CASSPYLGASSGELFF.

CDR3 amino acids: CASSGTGGNQPQHF. The J gene is TRBJ1-5, the V gene TRBV6-2 or TRBV6-3; TCRdb's assignment of TRBD1 cannot be checked, as there is no DNA. The CDR3 is 14 amino acids. Per germline, CDR1 MNHEY and CDR2 SVGEGT.

V and J are TRBV5-1 and TRBJ1-5; no DNA is available, so the TRBD1 call from TCRdb remains unchecked. The CDR3 loop spans 16 amino acids. Germline V CDR1 and CDR2: SGHRS, YFSETQ. CDR3 protein: CASSLTGGGGGQPQHF.

The V gene is TRBV7-6, the J gene TRBJ2-7. Germline V gene lookup returns CDR1 SGHVS and CDR2 FNYEAQ. The CDR3 totals 14 residues. CDR3 in amino acids: CASSLGSRDYEQYF.

CDR3 region: CASSLLGGAGDTEAFF. The chain recombines TRBV28 with TRBJ1-1; TCRdb selects TRBD1, and the lack of DNA leaves this call unchecked. CDR1 is MDHEN, CDR2 SYDVKM, per germline. The CDR3 is made up of 16 amino acids.

The chain recombines TRBV10-3 with TRBJ1-5. The CDR3 is 16 amino acids. The germline CDR1 and CDR2 sequences are ENHRY and SYGVKD. CDR3 amino acids: CAISEAVGGDNQPQHF.

This chain joins TRBV6-5 and TRBJ1-2; TCRdb picks TRBD1, but there is no DNA to check that call. CDR1 and CDR2 from the germline V gene are MNHEY and SVGAGI. CDR3 length equals 14 residues. CDR3 amino acids: CASSYRDRDYGYTF.

The CDR3 here is CASSPPGAGANVLTF. This chain connects TRBV11-2 to TRBJ2-6; the TCRdb D gene call, TRBD1, has no DNA to confirm it. The CDR3 is made up of 15 amino acids. Per the germline V gene, CDR1 is SGHAT and CDR2 is FQNNGV.

This rearrangement joins TRBV12-3 or TRBV12-4 to TRBJ1-5. The CDR3 loop spans 15 amino acids. This chain's CDR3 is CASSFDGYSNQPQHF.

The gene calls are TRBV10-3 and TRBJ2-5; TCRdb's D call of TRBD1 is untestable without DNA. The CDR3 has 16 residues. Germline V CDR1 and CDR2: ENHRY, SYGVKD. The CDR3 loop reads CAISEGLTYRGETQYF.

V and J are TRBV15 and TRBJ1-6; checking the TCRdb D call of TRBD1 is not possible without DNA. The V gene's germline CDR1 is LNHNV and CDR2 YYDKDF (reference sequence). CDR3 size: 14 residues. The CDR3 protein is CATSRTGDNSPLHF.

The chain employs TRBV12-3 or TRBV12-4 and TRBJ2-1; TCRdb's D call, TRBD2, is unchecked because there is no DNA. CDR3 size: 15 residues. Here the CDR3 reads CASSPGSGRLNEQFF.

This chain links TRBV28 with TRBJ1-4; TCRdb selects TRBD1, and the lack of DNA leaves this call unchecked. CDR1 MDHEN and CDR2 SYDVKM come from the germline V gene. CDR3 length equals 13 residues. The CDR3 reads CASSLSTGGVLFF.

The J gene is TRBJ1-5, the V gene TRBV6-5; absent DNA, TCRdb's TRBD1 call cannot be checked. The CDR3 loop spans 12 amino acids. From germline, CDR1 is MNHEY and CDR2 SVGAGI. CDR3 in amino acids: CASSPLGQPQHF.

The rearrangement links TRBV2 to TRBJ2-5; TCRdb's D call of TRBD2 is untestable without DNA. The CDR3 covers 13 residues. Germline CDR1 SNHLY, CDR2 FYNNEI. The CDR3 sequence: CASSAGLAETQYF.